What follows describes a single TCR beta chain. This clonotype was picked up many times. The antigen it recognizes is unknown. No much larger clone is present one base from it, and per-base qualities are unavailable. The CDR3 runs 13 residues from the cysteine to the phenylalanine. Only the CDR3 DNA stays, 39 bases, in frame from base 1. The germline ends are 7 bases apart after V is trimmed by 3 bases and J by 7 bases. The library relied on multiplex PCR. Sequenced on an Illumina HiSeq 4000. CDR3 regions were amplified by Arm-PCR with iRepertoire HTBI primers to construct TCR beta libraries. Before sequencing, the PCR products underwent gel purification. The study's own analysis went as follows. Gene usage analysis of CDR3 amino acid clonotypes used the 62 TRBV and around 13 TRBJ segments found across samples. Filtered high-quality paired reads were merged into contigs using COPE and FqMerger. Contigs were aligned with BLAST to IMGT TRBV, TRBD and TRBJ reference genes, and CDR3 was defined per IMGT. Any clonotype with a frequency above 0.1% was classified as a highly expanded clone. Shannon entropy was used to measure repertoire diversity, and the Gini coefficient was used to measure V-J evenness. Public clonotypes were defined as clonotypes shared by more than one individual. In TCRdb, the public reads were trimmed at Q25 with fastp and aligned with MiXCR, with productive beta chains retained. Rows matching on CDR3 protein sequence are summarized as one entry with the most common DNA and genes. The V and J calls come from TCRdb's annotation, not from the publication. In this sample the table shows about 470,000 distinct CDR3 sequences, roughly 21% of which occur a single time. Clones ranked in the top ten supply approximately 6.4% of the sample.

This sample is part of a study of regulatory T cells in long-lasting Graves disease (dated by TCRdb to the early 2020s). Background on the whole study: To count as having persistent Graves' disease, a patient had to have received antithyroid drug treatment for over 5 years with TSH receptor autoantibodies remaining persistently positive. This study used TCR sequencing and RNA sequencing of peripheral blood to compare persistent Graves' disease patients against newly diagnosed Graves' disease patients. The study took place in China and was registered as a clinical trial. TCR sequencing covered 13 persistent and around 20 newly diagnosed Graves' disease patients, around 33 samples in total. On average, persistent Graves' disease patients in the clinical cohort had been on antithyroid drugs for approximately ten years.

Results and caveats for the whole study, not just this receptor: Sequencing and analysis were limited to the TCR beta chain. TRBV28, TRBJ1-2 and TRBJ2-5 were preferentially used in persistent disease, while TRBV20-1 and TRBJ2-1 were favored in newly diagnosed disease. Compared with newly diagnosed patients, persistent Graves' disease patients had lower TCR Shannon entropy and fewer highly expanded clones, which suggests clonal expansion. A larger number of public clonotypes was shared among persistent patients (fewer than 3,000) than among newly diagnosed patients (around 890). The small sample size was acknowledged by the authors as a limitation that may reduce accuracy. The study examined only peripheral blood because the primary lesion, thyroid tissue, could not be accessed.

What this sample's time point label stands for: persistent/refractory GD, antithyroid drugs over 5 years with positive TRAb. For both TCR sequencing and RNA sequencing, RNA was extracted from PBMCs in TRIzol. The diagnosis of Graves' disease followed American Thyroid Association guidelines. The patients came from an endocrinology department in Xi'an, China. Each patient gave approximately 9.7 milliliters of peripheral blood, collected in an EDTA anticoagulant tube. PBMCs were isolated by Ficoll Paque Plus density gradient separation without further T cell sorting. RNA quality was checked with an Agilent 2100 Bioanalyzer and agarose gel, and concentration with a NanoDrop 2000.

The source is a female donor with Graves disease. The sequence joins TRBV12-3 or TRBV12-4 to TRBJ1-6; the best D guess is TRBD1, with 5 bases matching. The material was peripheral blood mononuclear cells (PBMCs), obtained when the disease was refractory, from a patient treated with antithyroid drugs. The CDR3 loop reads CASSFGGNSPLHF. The nucleotide sequence is given as TGTGCCAGCAGTTTCGGGGGGAATTCACCCCTCCACTTT.